This note documents a single T cell receptor beta chain sequence. This specimen belongs to a study of shared clonotypes between healthy human individuals. The V gene lost 10 bases and the J gene lost 0 bases, with 15 bases spanning the gap. The CDR3 is made up of 14 amino acids. Germline V gene sequence: CDR1 LNHDA, CDR2 SQIVND (reference sequence). Profiled with immunoSEQ multiplex PCR; TCRdb holds only in-frame clones, not every one. The sample contains 2,500,000 or so clones, around 93% of which appear only once. The specimen was naive CD4+ T cells from PBMCs. Sample subset: CD45RA+ positively selected. The chain is built from TRBV19 and TRBJ1-1; D gene unclear. This clonotype was sampled from a man aged 18 to 30 in good health. Some clones in this sample may be carry-over from other donors' samples. This CDR3 reads CATEGYGMNTEAFF. In DNA, the CDR3 is TGTGCCACAGAGGGTTACGGTATGAACACTGAAGCTTTCTTT.